This TCR beta chain is drawn from a study of T cells in localized non-small cell lung cancer. The assay was immunoSEQ multiplex PCR, and TCRdb's table has in-frame clones only and misses some. The top ten hold less than 15% of the sample, which has about 72,000 clones, around four fifths seen once. Study-wide findings and caveats: Of the top 100 tumor clones, median roughly 55 were in adjacent lung, approximately 28 among its top 100. Uninvolved adjacent lung had the highest recorded T cell clonality, with tumor below it. Elevated circulating T cell density in blood was associated with longer overall survival. One tumor region alone was sequenced, and heterogeneity therefore remains possible.

The V end was cut by 5 bases, the J end by 0 bases, with 14 bases between. This CDR3 has 16 residues. Germline loops: CDR1 SGHVS, CDR2 FNYEAQ. Worth noting for this clone: The antigen remains unidentified.

The specimen comprised peripheral blood, sampled before any cancer treatment. The chain uses TRBV7-6 and TRBJ1-3; D is undetermined. This sequence was found in a female donor older than 55 with stage I lung adenocarcinoma. In nucleotides, the CDR3 is TGTGCCAGCAGCCCAAATACGGTCCTCTCTGGAAACACCATATATTTT. Translated: CASSPNTVLSGNTIYF.